This T cell receptor (beta chain) was captured by sequencing in a study of T cell changes during pregnancy in multiple sclerosis. Method: immunoSEQ multiplex PCR; TCRdb's copy keeps in-frame clones and lacks some. This sample has 40,000 to 50,000 clones, with approximately 94% found just once. V gave up 1 base and J gave up 0 bases, with 9 bases separating them. The germline CDR1 and CDR2 sequences are SEHNR and FQNEAQ (reference sequence). The CDR3 totals 15 residues. The V gene is TRBV7-9, the J gene TRBJ1-1, with D unclear. The source material was CD4+ T cells from peripheral blood mononuclear cells, sampled in the third trimester of pregnancy. The source is a female donor with multiple sclerosis, enrolled in a pregnancy study. CDR3 DNA: TGTGCCAGCAGCTTAGGGTCGGGTGTGAACACTGAAGCTTTCTTT. Translating it yields CASSLGSGVNTEAFF.